This T cell receptor beta chain was sequenced during a study of vaccination effects on CD4 cells after COVID-19. As to this clone: The antigen is unknown.

Under the ViraFEST assay, PBMC were stimulated with viral peptide pools so that antigen-specific CD4+ T cells expanded. Sequencing was performed afterwards. The authors isolated CD4+ T cells after around 9 days of culture. Every participant took two doses of the BNT162b2 or mRNA-1273 vaccine. Fresh IL-2-containing medium replaced half the medium on days 3 and 7. General study results and limits: Whether induced by infection or by vaccine, clones showed marked clonal contraction late after vaccination.

CDR3 length: 13 amino acids. The V gene's germline CDR1 is KGHSH and CDR2 LQKENI. V was trimmed by 5 bases and J by 3 bases, leaving 10 bases between them. The table came from immunoSEQ multiplex PCR; TCRdb's copy has only in-frame clones and leaves some out. The table shows tens of thousands of clones, with over 60% occurring only once. The chain uses TRBV18 and TRBJ2-5; D is undetermined. The receptor was derived from a human donor who received a COVID-19 vaccine. Sequenced here: CD4+ T cells from PBMCs cultured with HCoV-OC43 spike peptides, sampled after COVID-19 vaccination. The subset denotes: HCoV-OC43 spike overlapping peptide pool stimulation. CDR3 DNA: TGTGCCAGCTCATCCAACTCGGAAGAGACCCAGTACTTC. Translating gives CASSSNSEETQYF.